What follows are 6 T cell receptor beta chains derived from one specimen sequenced in a study of blood T cell repertoires in COVID-19. Clones were read by immunoSEQ multiplex PCR, and TCRdb kept only the in-frame ones, dropping some. The sample has 270,000 or so clones; nearly 85% are singletons. The sample comprised peripheral blood. The source of these receptors is a human donor in a cohort sampled during active COVID-19.

This chain links TRBV7-9 with TRBJ1-1; 7 nucleotides agree with TRBD1. The CDR3 consists of 14 residues. The trim removed 4 bases at V and 1 base at J, leaving 3 bases unmatched. Per the germline V gene, CDR1 is SEHNR and CDR2 is FQNEAQ (reference sequence). The CDR3 here is CASSSNRGNTEAFF. The CDR3 DNA sequence: TGTGCCAGCAGCTCGAACAGGGGGAACACTGAAGCTTTCTTT.

The chain combines TRBV28 with TRBJ1-5; unclear D gene. The CDR3 length is 13 residues. Germline CDR1 is MDHEN and CDR2 is SYDVKM. The V gene lost 8 bases and the J gene lost 5 bases, with 13 bases spanning the gap. CDR3 region: CASLRDAYQPQHF. In DNA form, the CDR3 reads TGTGCCAGCCTGAGGGATGCGTATCAGCCCCAGCATTTT.

This sequence joins TRBV19 and TRBJ1-1, with D unresolved. Germline V CDR1 and CDR2: LNHDA, SQIVND (reference sequence). CDR3 size: 11 residues. The germline V and J ends were trimmed by 11 bases and 4 bases, with 11 bases remaining between them. The CDR3 spells CAAGLFTEAFF. The CDR3 region has the DNA TGTGCCGCGGGTCTTTTCACTGAAGCTTTCTTT.

The rearrangement joins TRBV9 to TRBJ2-1; TRBD2 matches 11 bases. The CDR3 runs 16 residues. From germline, CDR1 is SGDLS and CDR2 YYNGEE. The J segment lost 6 bases and the V segment lost 4 bases, leaving 9 bases of the junction unmatched. The CDR3, as DNA: TGTGCCAGCAGCCCTAAAGGACTAGCGGGCTTCAATGAGCAGTTCTTC. Encoded protein: CASSPKGLAGFNEQFF. The full variable domain, in which reference TRBV9 and TRBJ2-1 provide the parts outside the CDR3, is DSGVTQTPKHLITATGQRVTLRCSPRSGDLSVYWYQQSLDQGLQFLIQYYNGEERAKGNILERFSAQQFPDLHSELNLSSLELGDSALYFCASSPKGLAGFNEQFFGPGTRLTVL.

This clone was counted only a few times. The V and J genes are TRBV5-5 and TRBJ1-3; tentative D call: TRBD1 (6 bases). Trimming left V 1 base short and J 0 bases short, with 8 bases between. This CDR3 spans 15 amino acids. CDR1 is SGHKS, CDR2 YYEKEE, per germline (reference sequence). The CDR3 DNA is TGTGCCAGCAGCTTGACAGGGTCCTCTGGAAACACCATATATTTT. It translates to CASSLTGSSGNTIYF.

This sequence joins TRBV28 and TRBJ2-1, with a possible D match to TRBD1 (6 bases). The V and J ends lost 3 bases and 6 bases respectively, with 15 bases between them. Germline loops: CDR1 MDHEN, CDR2 SYDVKM. The CDR3 extends over 15 amino acids. CDR3 protein: CASSFITGRGNEQFF. The CDR3 bases are TGTGCCAGCAGTTTTATTACAGGGAGAGGCAATGAGCAGTTCTTC.